This T cell receptor beta chain stems from a study of T cell responses to AZD1222 COVID-19 vaccine. Regarding the study as a whole: Donors, mostly white British, included more females; clonal diversity was possibly underestimated. Nearly half of unique spike-specific TCRs reportedly avoided B.1.351 and B.1.1.7 mutated regions. Baseline seropositives among AZD1222 recipients totaled only 5 to 7. There were repertoire samples only from the period after the peak T cell response.

The table came from immunoSEQ multiplex PCR; TCRdb's copy has only in-frame clones and leaves some out. The sample consists of around 200,000 clones, roughly 93% of them appearing once. A word on this clone: Its antigen is currently unknown.

Trimming took off 4 bases at V and 6 bases at J, with 21 bases between the two ends. CDR3 size: 16 residues. CDR1 LGHDT and CDR2 YNNKEL come from the germline V gene (reference sequence). The TCR originated in an adult who received the MenACWY meningococcal vaccine as a control. This rearrangement joins TRBV3-1 (or the pseudogene TRBV3-2) to TRBJ1-2; D is possibly TRBD1 (5 bases). This material consisted of peripheral blood, taken 28 days after the second dose of the MenACWY control vaccine. CDR3 in amino acids: CASSPLYGAGCHGYTF. The CDR3 region has the DNA TGTGCCAGCAGCCCCCTCTACGGGGCAGGGTGTCATGGCTACACCTTC.